One sample yielded the 28 T cell receptor beta chains listed below, sequenced in a study of cytomegalovirus exposure and HLA in healthy donors. Clones were read by immunoSEQ multiplex PCR, and TCRdb kept only the in-frame ones, dropping some. Among approximately 300,000 clones listed, more than 80% were seen once. The specimen sequenced was PBMCs. The origin of the receptors is a woman in her late teens or twenties in good health and CMV-seronegative.

The chain employs TRBV28 and TRBJ2-7; 9 nucleotides line up with TRBD1. Trimming took 6 bases from V and 11 from J; bases not matched to a gene: 14. The germline V gene encodes CDR1 MDHEN and CDR2 SYDVKM. The CDR3 is 14 residues long. DNA for the CDR3: TGTGCCAGCAGCCGAGGTGGGACAGGGCTTTCGGAGTACTTC. Translated, it gives CASSRGGTGLSEYF. Combining the CDR3 with reference TRBV28 and TRBJ2-7 gives the whole variable domain DVKVTQSSRYLVKRTGEKVFLECVQDMDHENMFWYRQDPGLGLRLIYFSYDVKMKEKGDIPEGYSVSREKKERFSLILESASTNQTSMYLCASSRGGTGLSEYFGPGTRLTVT.

V usage is TRBV11-1 and J usage is TRBJ2-1, with D perhaps TRBD2 (6 bases). Trimming removed 0 bases at V and 4 bases at J, with 10 bases between. This CDR3 has 15 residues. Looked up from germline, CDR1 is SGHAT and CDR2 is FQDESV (reference sequence). The CDR3 nucleotides are TGTGCCAGCAGCTTAGCGAGGGGACTGTACAATGAGCAGTTCTTC. Translation: CASSLARGLYNEQFF.

In its sample, this clone was seen once. The V gene is TRBV11-1, the J gene TRBJ2-3; maybe TRBD1 (7 bases). This CDR3 has 17 amino acids. Germline CDR1 is SGHAT and CDR2 is FQDESV (reference sequence). Trimming left V 5 bases short and J 3 bases short, with 21 bases between. This chain's CDR3 is CASSAWRDSLRTDTQYF. CDR3 DNA: TGTGCCAGCAGCGCCTGGAGGGACAGCCTTAGGACAGATACGCAGTATTTT.

The V and J genes are TRBV18 and TRBJ1-1; D uncertain. Trimming cost V 0 bases and J 5 bases, with 10 bases left between them. This CDR3 has 14 amino acids. Germline CDR1 reads KGHSH; CDR2 reads LQKENI. The CDR3 nucleotides read TGTGCCAGCTCACCACCCCCCGAGGGTACTGAAGCTTTCTTT. Translating it yields CASSPPPEGTEAFF. The variable domain in full, with the rest retrieved from reference TRBV18 and TRBJ1-1, is NAGVMQNPRHLVRRRGQEARLRCSPMKGHSHVYWYRQLPEEGLKFMVYLQKENIIDESGMPKERFSAEFPKEGPSILRIQQVVRGDSAAYFCASSPPPEGTEAFFGQGTRLTVV.

This clone came up a few times. The genes are TRBV7-2 and TRBJ1-1; TRBD1 matches 7 bases. Germline CDR1 is SGHTA and CDR2 is FQGNSA. This CDR3 has 15 amino acids. V was pared by 5 bases and J by 3 bases, with 9 bases of the junction left unmatched. CDR3 sequence: CASSPLSRGDTEAFF. CDR3 nucleotides: TGTGCCAGCAGCCCTCTCTCCAGGGGGGACACTGAAGCTTTCTTT.

The chain uses TRBV9 and TRBJ2-7; TRBD2 matches at 7 bases. The CDR3 is 15 amino acids. The V gene's germline CDR1 is SGDLS and CDR2 YYNGEE. With V trimmed by 4 bases and J by 2 bases, 9 bases remained unmatched. The CDR3, as DNA: TGTGCCAGCAGCCCAAGCGGGGTCCCCACCTACGAGCAGTACTTC. Its protein product is CASSPSGVPTYEQYF.

V gene TRBV5-1 combines with J gene TRBJ1-2, with 9 bases aligning to TRBD1. After removal of 3 bases from V and 6 bases from J, the junction contained 6 bases not matched to a gene. This CDR3 region has 14 residues. Germline CDR1 is SGHRS and CDR2 is YFSETQ. CDR3 loop: CASSSDRGLNGYTF. In DNA form, the CDR3 reads TGCGCCAGCAGCTCAGACAGGGGGTTGAATGGCTACACCTTC.

J is TRBJ2-3 and V is TRBV7-3, with D hard to call. V was pared by 0 bases and J by 0 bases, with 7 bases between. CDR1 SGHTA and CDR2 FQGTGA come from the germline V gene. The CDR3 contains 15 residues. CDR3 protein: CASSLTTGSTDTQYF. As DNA, the CDR3 is TGTGCCAGCAGCTTAACAACGGGTAGCACAGATACGCAGTATTTT. The complete variable domain, with remaining parts taken from reference TRBV7-3 and TRBJ2-3, reads GAGVSQTPSNKVTEKGKYVELRCDPISGHTALYWYRQSLGQGPEFLIYFQGTGAADDSGLPNDRFFAVRPEGSVSTLKIQRTERGDSAVYLCASSLTTGSTDTQYFGPGTRLTVL.

The chain has TRBV28 and TRBJ1-5; D remains ambiguous. The CDR3 contains 14 residues. Trimming left V 1 base short and J 3 bases short, with 7 bases between. In germline, CDR1 is MDHEN, CDR2 SYDVKM. The CDR3 region has the DNA TGTGCCAGCAGTTTATTATACACCAATCAGCCCCAGCATTTT. Protein sequence: CASSLLYTNQPQHF.

V is TRBV5-1 and J is TRBJ2-7; D is unresolved. From germline, CDR1 is SGHRS and CDR2 YFSETQ. This CDR3 is built from 14 residues. V lost 0 bases and J 2 bases, leaving 9 bases between the germline ends. Here the CDR3 DNA reads TGCGCCAGCAGCTTGGAGGCTAGGACCTACGAGCAGTACTTC. Translated: CASSLEARTYEQYF.

The genes are TRBV7-9 and TRBJ1-5; weak D call: TRBD1 (6 bases). Trimming took 5 bases from V and 4 from J, leaving 6 bases between them. Germline lookup yields CDR1 SEHNR and CDR2 FQNEAQ (reference sequence). There are 12 residues in the CDR3. The DNA of the CDR3 is TGTGCCAGCAGCCAGGGGAATCAGCCCCAGCATTTT. As protein: CASSQGNQPQHF. The full variable domain, in which reference TRBV7-9 and TRBJ1-5 provide the parts outside the CDR3, is DTGVSQNPRHKITKRGQNVTFRCDPISEHNRLYWYRQTLGQGPEFLTYFQNEAQLEKSRLLSDRFSAERPKGSFSTLEIQRTEQGDSAMYLCASSQGNQPQHFGDGTRLSIL.

This chain connects TRBV10-2 to TRBJ2-5, with TRBD2 as a possible D gene (5 bases). The CDR3 is made up of 14 amino acids. Trimming cost V 2 bases and J 2 bases, with 9 bases left between them. Per the germline V gene, CDR1 is WSHSY and CDR2 is SAAADI. CDR3 in amino acids: CASSEGLIQETQYF. CDR3 DNA sequence: TGCGCCAGCAGTGAGGGACTGATACAAGAGACCCAGTACTTC.

The chain recombines TRBV29-1 with TRBJ2-3; 13 bases are shared with TRBD2. Germline assignment: CDR1 SQVTM and CDR2 ANQGSEA. The length of the CDR3 is 16 residues. Unmatched junction bases numbered 6, after V lost 0 bases and J lost 6 bases. CDR3 bases: TGCAGCGTTGAAGATCGGACTAGCGGGAGAGTCGATACGCAGTATTTT. Translating it yields CSVEDRTSGRVDTQYF.

V and J are TRBV6-5 and TRBJ1-1; D is perhaps TRBD1 (5 bases). Germline loops: CDR1 MNHEY, CDR2 SVGAGI. The V gene lost 8 bases and the J gene lost 5 bases, with 18 bases spanning the gap. This CDR3 has 14 residues. The chain's CDR3 is CASQVRGFGTEAFF. CDR3 nucleotides: TGTGCCAGCCAAGTAAGGGGATTTGGGACTGAAGCTTTCTTT.

The V and J genes are TRBV27 and TRBJ2-1, with 7 bases identical to TRBD2. Germline CDR1 is MNHEY and CDR2 is SMNVEV (reference sequence). CDR3 length equals 17 residues. The ends lost 4 bases at V and 9 bases at J; junction bases unmatched: 18. CDR3 coding DNA: TGTGCCAGCAGTTCCCCCCAGCGGGACGCTAGGGGAGGTGAGCAGTTCTTC. It specifies CASSSPQRDARGGEQFF.

The V gene is TRBV28, the J gene TRBJ1-1; 8 bases match TRBD1. This CDR3 contains 13 residues. J lost 3 bases, V lost 7 bases, and 4 bases had no gene match. Germline V gene data show CDR1 as MDHEN and CDR2 as SYDVKM. The CDR3 loop reads CASKQGGYTEAFF. The CDR3 DNA is TGTGCCAGCAAACAGGGGGGATACACTGAAGCTTTCTTT.

V and J are TRBV7-9 and TRBJ1-5; possibly TRBD1 for D (5 bases). V shed 2 bases and J shed 0 bases, with 14 bases lying between them. The CDR3 has 17 amino acids. Germline CDR1 is SEHNR and CDR2 is FQNEAQ (reference sequence). As DNA, the CDR3 is TGTGCCAGCAGCTTAAGTCAAGGGGACTATAGCAATCAGCCCCAGCATTTT. Translated: CASSLSQGDYSNQPQHF.

CDR3 nucleotide sequence: TGTGCCAGCAGCTTCGGCAGGTCTTCCTACGAGCAGTACTTC. This translates into CASSFGRSSYEQYF. V is TRBV5-5 and J is TRBJ2-7; D gene ambiguous. Trimming removed 2 bases from V and 1 base from J, with 10 bases in between. The germline gives CDR1 SGHKS, CDR2 YYEKEE (reference sequence). There are 14 residues in the CDR3.

The rearrangement uses TRBV27 and TRBJ2-1, with a tentative D call TRBD2 (5 bases). There are 12 residues in the CDR3. Germline CDR1 is MNHEY and CDR2 is SMNVEV (reference sequence). V lost 4 bases and J 9 bases, leaving 10 bases between the germline ends. The CDR3 DNA reads TGTGCCAGCAGTTACGGGAACAGTGAGCAGTTCTTC. Its translation is CASSYGNSEQFF.

This rearrangement joins TRBV5-1 to TRBJ2-5, with TRBD1 matching over 7 bases. V shed 0 bases, J shed 1 base, and the junction held 3 bases outside the gene matches. The CDR3 spans 15 residues. From germline, CDR1 is SGHRS and CDR2 YFSETQ. CDR3 amino acids: CASSLGDRVQETQYF. CDR3 DNA sequence: TGCGCCAGCAGCTTGGGAGACAGGGTCCAAGAGACCCAGTACTTC.

This clone was observed once. The chain carries TRBV6-1 and TRBJ2-1; maybe TRBD2 (6 bases). The CDR3 sequence is 14 residues long. Germline CDR1 MNHNS, CDR2 SASEGT. V was shortened by 6 bases and J by 6 bases, with 15 bases between the two germline ends. As DNA, the CDR3 is TGTGCCAGCAGCGGGGGAGTGGTATTCAATGAGCAGTTCTTC. It translates to CASSGGVVFNEQFF.

The CDR3 loop is CASSQQARTVAKNIQYF. The CDR3 DNA reads as TGTGCCAGCAGCCAGCAGGCGCGGACTGTAGCCAAAAACATTCAGTACTTC. This chain joins TRBV4-2 and TRBJ2-4; D is possibly TRBD2 (5 bases). Trimming pared 3 bases from V and 0 bases from J, leaving 15 bases between. Germline-derived CDR1 and CDR2 are LGHNA and YNFKEQ. The length of the CDR3 is 17 residues.

V gene TRBV28 combines with J gene TRBJ2-7; D gene unclear. This CDR3 has 14 amino acids. V lost 5 bases to trimming and J lost 6 bases, with 17 bases between them. Germline loops: CDR1 MDHEN, CDR2 SYDVKM. CDR3 sequence (DNA): TGTGCCAGCAGTCCACCCTACAGCCTACGCGAGCAGTACTTC. Protein product: CASSPPYSLREQYF.

The chain is built from TRBV6-5 and TRBJ1-5, with unresolved D. The V gene's germline CDR1 is MNHEY and CDR2 SVGAGI. This CDR3 is 15 amino acids long. Deletions cut 4 bases from V and 1 base from J, with 11 bases between. CDR3 amino acids: CASSSKSFSNQPQHF. The CDR3 bases are TGTGCCAGCAGTTCGAAGAGTTTCAGCAATCAGCCCCAGCATTTT.

This clone was picked up one time. The V gene is TRBV9, the J gene TRBJ2-3; 11 bases line up with TRBD2. V trimming: 4 bases; J trimming: 5 bases; junction bases outside the gene matches: 12. Germline lookup yields CDR1 SGDLS and CDR2 YYNGEE. This CDR3 spans 17 amino acids. The CDR3 DNA follows: TGTGCCAGCAGCTCAGGGACTAGCGGATCCTCGGGAGATACGCAGTATTTT. This sequence encodes CASSSGTSGSSGDTQYF. Drawing the rest from reference TRBV9 and TRBJ2-3, the complete variable domain is DSGVTQTPKHLITATGQRVTLRCSPRSGDLSVYWYQQSLDQGLQFLIQYYNGEERAKGNILERFSAQQFPDLHSELNLSSLELGDSALYFCASSSGTSGSSGDTQYFGPGTRLTVL.

This clone has a single count. The CDR3 is CASSRGGTGVYEQYF. CDR3 coding DNA: TGTGCCAGCAGTAGGGGAGGGACAGGGGTCTACGAGCAGTACTTC. The chain recombines TRBV27 with TRBJ2-7; 10 bases line up with TRBD1. This CDR3 is 15 amino acids long. V lost 5 bases, J lost 3 bases, and 7 bases stayed unmatched. Looked up from germline, CDR1 is MNHEY and CDR2 is SMNVEV (reference sequence).

The gene calls are TRBV25-1 and TRBJ1-1, with D tentatively TRBD1 (6 bases). The ends were cut back, 3 bases at V and 5 bases at J, with 10 bases in the middle. This CDR3 has 13 residues. CDR1 MGHDK and CDR2 SYGVNS come from the germline V gene. CDR3 bases: TGTGCCAGCAGTGAGCACAGGGTGACTGAAGCTTTCTTT. It is translated as CASSEHRVTEAFF.

The rearrangement links TRBV29-1 to TRBJ2-7; the match to TRBD1 covers 7 bases. CDR1 is SQVTM, CDR2 ANQGSEA, per germline. This CDR3 contains 13 residues. V lost 0 bases to trimming and J lost 3 bases; unmatched junction nucleotides: 2. Written as DNA, the CDR3 is TGCAGCGTTGAAGATTACAGGGGCTACGAGCAGTACTTC. It yields the protein CSVEDYRGYEQYF.